This record concerns one TCR beta chain sequence. These data belong to a study of blood T cell repertoires in COVID-19. The wider study: The United States, Italy and Spain supplied acute and convalescent COVID-19 samples.

Authors' methods: Scientists estimated how many nucleated cells there were by amplifying reference gene primers. Clones were sequenced by immunoSEQ multiplex PCR, and TCRdb holds only the in-frame ones, with some missing. V, J and clone size derive from that table, while D and trimming were established from the DNA sequence. The sample carries about 52,000 clones, about 82% recorded once. This receptor was identified in a woman aged 80 or older with acute or convalescent COVID-19. The sequenced material came from peripheral blood.

The CDR3 loop is CASSLSPPLIAGGINEQFF. The DNA of the CDR3 is TGTGCCAGCAGTTTATCACCACCTCTTATAGCGGGGGGGATCAATGAGCAGTTCTTC. The genes are TRBV27 and TRBJ2-1, with 11 bases matching TRBD2. With 0 bases clipped from V and 6 bases from J, the junction kept 13 bases outside the gene matches. CDR1 and CDR2 (germline): MNHEY, SMNVEV (reference sequence). The CDR3 contains 19 residues.